A selection of T cell receptor beta chains follows, all from one sample in a study of T cell repertoires in cytomegalovirus infection. Each CDR3 protein gets one entry after TCRdb re-called the reads with MiXCR. Of some 250,000 distinct CDR3 sequences in the sample, approximately 10% were seen once. Sequences were obtained from PBMCs. The receptor set was obtained from a human donor in good health (CMV status not recorded). Some clones in this sample may be carry-over from other donors' samples. The CDR3 runs from the conserved cysteine through the conserved F or W. D genes are given only for firm matches. Only part of the rows carry a size: once, few, many, or a class if the clone is expanded.

>.|many|TRBJ2-7|TRBV7-2
TGTGCCAGCAGCTTTAGGGCCTACGAGCAGTACTTC
CASSFRAYEQYF
>TRBD1|.|TRBJ2-7|TRBV6-2/TRBV6-3
TGTGCCAGCAGGCTGACCGGGACAGGTCACGAGCAGTACTTC
CASRLTGTGHEQYF
>.|many|TRBJ1-1|TRBV7-2
TGTGCCAGCACCTCCCGGACTGACCGGAACACTGAAGCTTTCTTT
CASTSRTDRNTEAFF
>TRBD1|many|TRBJ1-2|TRBV7-2
TGTGCCAGCAGCTCAAACAGGGGTCGGGCCTATGGCTACACCTTC
CASSSNRGRAYGYTF
>TRBD2|many|TRBJ2-7|TRBV7-2
TGTGCCAGCAGCCCAGGTAGCGGGTGGATGCAGTACTTC
CASSPGSGWMQYF
>.|many|TRBJ1-5|TRBV20-1
TGCAGTGCTAGGGGGCGAGGAAGCAATCAGCCCCAGCATTTT
CSARGRGSNQPQHF
>TRBD2|many|TRBJ2-7|TRBV7-6
TGTGCCAGCAGCCACGGACTAGCGGCCCTAGTCTACGAGCAGTACTTC
CASSHGLAALVYEQYF
>.|few|TRBJ2-5|TRBV29-1
TGCAGCGTCACCAGACTCAGGAGCCAAGAGACCCAGTACTTC
CSVTRLRSQETQYF
>.|many|TRBJ1-1|TRBV7-2
TGTGCCAGCAGACGCTCCGGGGCCCCTGAAGCTTTCTTT
CASRRSGAPEAFF
>.|.|TRBJ1-6|TRBV5-6
TGTGCCAGCAGCTCCGTCGCAGGGTCGAACGATTCACCCCTCCACTTT
CASSSVAGSNDSPLHF
>.|many|TRBJ1-5|TRBV19
TGTGCCAGCCTCCAGGGGATCAATCAGCCCCAGCATTTT
CASLQGINQPQHF
>TRBD2|many|TRBJ2-1|TRBV7-3
TGTGCCAGCAGCCATTCAAAAACGCCACGAGCGGGGGCCAATGAGCAGTTCTTC
CASSHSKTPRAGANEQFF
>.|.|TRBJ2-5|TRBV20-1
TGCAGTGCTAGAGATCTTGTGGGTGGCGAGACCCAGTACTTC
CSARDLVGGETQYF
>.|.|TRBJ2-1|TRBV2
TGTGCCAGTTTCACAGGACTCTCCTACAATGAGCAGTTCTTC
CASFTGLSYNEQFF
>.|many|TRBJ1-5|TRBV7-2
TGTGCCAGCAGTTTATCCTTTGGGGGCAATCAGCCCCAGCATTTT
CASSLSFGGNQPQHF
>.|many|TRBJ1-5|TRBV28
TGTGCCAGCAGACGGACAGCATACAATCAGCCCCAGCATTTT
CASRRTAYNQPQHF
>.|.|TRBJ1-1|TRBV12-3/TRBV12-4
TGTGCCAGCAGTCGTCGGGGCCGAGCTTTCTTT
CASSRRGRAFF
>TRBD2|many|TRBJ2-1|TRBV7-2
TGTGCCAGCAGCCCGGGACTAGCGGGAATTGAGCAGTTCTTC
CASSPGLAGIEQFF
>.|many|TRBJ2-1|TRBV7-2
TGTGCCAGCAGCCCAACAAGGAATGAGCAGTTCTTC
CASSPTRNEQFF
>.|.|TRBJ1-2|TRBV4-2
TGTGCCAGCAGCCAAGGACGAGGGGACTATGGCTACACCTTC
CASSQGRGDYGYTF
>.|many|TRBJ2-7|TRBV20-1
TGCAGTGCTAAACCAGGTCGGGAGCAGTACTTC
CSAKPGREQYF
>.|many|TRBJ1-3|TRBV5-1
TGCGCCAGCAGCTTGGGAGGGGTCTCTGGAAACACCATATATTTT
CASSLGGVSGNTIYF
>TRBD2|many|TRBJ2-2|TRBV6-2/TRBV6-3
TGTGCCAGCAGTTACATAGCGGGAGGCGCCGGGGAGCTGTTTTTT
CASSYIAGGAGELFF
>.|.|TRBJ2-3|TRBV20-1
TGCAGTGCTAGAGAGCCAGCGAGACACACAGATACGCAGTATTTT
CSAREPARHTDTQYF
>TRBD1|few|TRBJ2-7|TRBV13
TGTGCCAGCAGCTTAGAGGGGGTTCGGGACAGGGGGCGAGACTACGAGCAGTACTTC
CASSLEGVRDRGRDYEQYF
>TRBD1|many|TRBJ1-2|TRBV7-2
TGTGCCAGCAGCAAACAGGGGGACCTAACCTATGGCTACACCTTC
CASSKQGDLTYGYTF
>TRBD2|few|TRBJ2-3|TRBV28
TGTGCCAGCAGTTTCCCCACACGACTAGCGGGGGCGCGCACAGATACGCAGTATTTT
CASSFPTRLAGARTDTQYF
>.|many|TRBJ1-1|TRBV7-3
TGTGCCAGCAGCTTGATGGGCAGCAACACTGAAGCTTTCTTT
CASSLMGSNTEAFF
>TRBD1|few|TRBJ1-2|TRBV20-1
TGCAGTGCTAGAGCCGGGACAGGCCTCCATGGCTACACCTTC
CSARAGTGLHGYTF
>.|many|TRBJ2-1|TRBV10-3
TGTGCCATCAGTGAGCTCCAAGGTGGCTACAATGAGCAGTTCTTC
CAISELQGGYNEQFF
>TRBD2|many|TRBJ2-1|TRBV7-2
TGTGCCAGCTCCCCTCGCGGGGGGGCCAATGAGCAGTTCTTC
CASSPRGGANEQFF
>.|many|TRBJ1-1|TRBV12-3/TRBV12-4
TGTGCCACCGAGGACGGGTACATGAACACTGAAGCTTTCTTT
CATEDGYMNTEAFF
>.|many|TRBJ2-3|TRBV15
TGTGCCACCAGGAAGACAGCCACCTACACAGATACGCAGTATTTT
CATRKTATYTDTQYF
>TRBD1|once|TRBJ1-1|TRBV29-1
TGCAGCCTAAGGACAGGGGTTAATGAAGCTTTCTTT
CSLRTGVNEAFF
>.|many|TRBJ2-7|TRBV28
TGTGCCAGCAGTTTGAATGAGGGGCAGTACTTC
CASSLNEGQYF
>.|many|TRBJ1-2|TRBV7-2
TGTGCCAGCACCCTCAGGGGACACGATGGCTACACCTTC
CASTLRGHDGYTF
>.|many|TRBJ1-2|TRBV7-2
TGTGCCAGCAGCTTAGCCCTGATGCCCACCTTC
CASSLALMPTF
>.|few|TRBJ1-5|TRBV20-1
TGCAGTGCTAGAGGGGAAACAGGTTTTAATCAGCCCCAGCATTTT
CSARGETGFNQPQHF
>TRBD2|many|TRBJ2-3|TRBV7-2
TGTGCCAGCAGCTTATCCAGCGGGGGTTATACAGATACGCAGTATTTT
CASSLSSGGYTDTQYF
>.|many|TRBJ2-3|TRBV4-3
TGCGCCAGCAGCCAAGATACTAGCCGGACAGATACGCAGTATTTT
CASSQDTSRTDTQYF
>.|.|TRBJ1-1|TRBV18
TGTGCCAGCTCAACGAGCAAATCCGGGGGGGATTTCTTT
CASSTSKSGGDFF
>TRBD2|many|TRBJ2-2|TRBV7-2
TGTGCCAGCAGCGCGCAAGGGACTAGACCGACCGGGGAGCTGTTTTTT
CASSAQGTRPTGELFF
>.|few|TRBJ2-4|TRBV6-2/TRBV6-3
TGTGCCAGCGGAAGGGAAGACATTCAGTACTTC
CASGREDIQYF
>TRBD1|many|TRBJ1-2|TRBV12-3/TRBV12-4
TGTGCCAGCAGTTTAGGGGGACAGGGGGTCTATGGCTACACCTTC
CASSLGGQGVYGYTF
>.|few|TRBJ2-4|TRBV20-1
TGCAGTGCGGGGGCGACCAAAAACATTCAGTACTTC
CSAGATKNIQYF
>TRBD1|many|TRBJ2-1|TRBV7-4
TGTGCCAGCAGCTTAGTGAGGGACAGCGAGCAGTTCTTC
CASSLVRDSEQFF
>.|many|TRBJ1-1|TRBV7-2
TGTGCCAGCAGCTTAGACAGAAAGACAACTTTCTTT
CASSLDRKTTFF
>TRBD1|many|TRBJ2-4|TRBV6-1
TGTGCCAGCACCAAAGAACAGGGGGACATCAAAAACATTCAGTACTTC
CASTKEQGDIKNIQYF
>.|many|TRBJ2-5|TRBV7-9
TGTGCCAGCAGCTTATATCAGGGGACCCAAGAGACCCAGTACTTC
CASSLYQGTQETQYF
>TRBD1|many|TRBJ1-6|TRBV7-9
TGTGCCAGCAGCGTACCGGGACAGAATAATTCACCCCTCCACTTT
CASSVPGQNNSPLHF
>.|.|TRBJ1-1|TRBV10-3
TGTGCCATCAGGATACAGGGATCCTCTGAAGCTTTCTTT
CAIRIQGSSEAFF
>.|once|TRBJ2-2|TRBV3-1
TGTGCCAGCAGCCGTGGAGGGATCACCGGGGAGCTGTTTTTT
CASSRGGITGELFF
>TRBD1|many|TRBJ1-2|TRBV7-6
TGTGCCAGCAGCTTAGCTACAGGGGGCGCGGATGGCTACACCTTC
CASSLATGGADGYTF
>.|few|TRBJ1-2|TRBV28
TGTGCCAGCAGTTTCGGGGGCGCGAGCTATGGCTACACCTTC
CASSFGGASYGYTF
>.|many|TRBJ2-5|TRBV7-8
TGTGCCAGCAGCTTAATAGGCTCCGGGACTCAAGAGACCCAGTACTTC
CASSLIGSGTQETQYF